This TCR beta chain was identified during a study of cytomegalovirus exposure and HLA in healthy donors. General study findings and limits: Specificity for CMV antigens was confirmed in vitro for three of the CMV-associated chains. Associated with cytomegalovirus, according to the listing, were 150 to 200 TCR beta chains. Later analysis identified several of the most significant clusters that appeared linked to common viral pathogens. Reported results showed that the classifier diagnosed cytomegalovirus status with high specificity and sensitivity.

Points on this clone: Antigen unknown.

PCR used 60 Vbeta primers and 13 Jbeta primers. Repertoires were generated with immunoSEQ multiplex PCR, while TCRdb's copy carries only in-frame clones and drops some. The sample yields roughly 130,000 clones, about 80% seen once. In germline, CDR1 is ENHRY, CDR2 SYGVKD. V trimming: 8 bases; J trimming: 3 bases; junction bases outside the gene matches: 14. The CDR3 length is 17 residues. The sequence was collected from a man aged 25-45 years in good health and CMV-seronegative. V usage is TRBV10-3 and J usage is TRBJ2-1; 9 bases line up with TRBD2. Sequences were obtained from PBMCs. DNA for the CDR3: TGTGCCATCGGACAGATAGCGGGAGCCGACCTCTACAATGAGCAGTTCTTC. Amino acid sequence: CAIGQIAGADLYNEQFF.